This is a list of T cell receptor beta chains from one sample in a study of T cells in Graves' hyperthyroidism and ophthalmopathy. From the multiplex PCR reads, TCRdb called clonotypes with MiXCR, one entry per CDR3 protein. The table records around 620,000 distinct CDR3 sequences, about 45% of them present only once. The sample comprised peripheral blood or thyroid tissue (not recorded which). The receptor source for this set is an adult woman with Graves' disease, either hyperthyroidism or ophthalmopathy (not recorded which). Each CDR3 is given with its conserved first and last residue. Fields, in order: J gene, V gene, CDR3 protein.

>TRBJ1-2|TRBV20-1
CSARDRKELQGDGYTF
>TRBJ2-7|TRBV7-9
CASSKREAYEQYF
>TRBJ1-2|TRBV13
CASSSQGRGDGYTF
>TRBJ1-2|TRBV2
CATQSSPLDYGYTF
>TRBJ1-2|TRBV10-3
CAISESVERLYGYTF
>TRBJ1-1|TRBV24-1
CAISPGTGGTEAFF
>TRBJ1-1|TRBV7-9
CASSLTGNAGVTEAFF
>TRBJ1-5|TRBV7-3
CASSSGQGWPQPQHF
>TRBJ1-2|TRBV10-3
CAISDPTPTGGYYGYTF
>TRBJ2-3|TRBV7-9
CASSLVSGRSTQYF
>TRBJ2-5|TRBV28
CASSFSGTSGNPQETQYF
>TRBJ2-7|TRBV20-1
CSAKLSGYEQYF
>TRBJ2-6|TRBV5-6
CASSPTGGHFDGANVLTF
>TRBJ2-1|TRBV7-8
CATSDFSGSYNEQFF
>TRBJ2-5|TRBV5-6
CASSVTGVQETQYF
>TRBJ1-3|TRBV7-9
CASSVNPTEETIYF
>TRBJ1-1|TRBV20-1
CSANPRTGLNTEAFF
>TRBJ2-6|TRBV2
CATRQNSGANVLTF
>TRBJ2-5|TRBV20-1
CRGGPDRETQYF
>TRBJ1-2|TRBV5-4
CASSSGGAYGYTF
>TRBJ1-2|TRBV15
CATSSRLVAGDGYTF
>TRBJ2-7|TRBV7-9
CASTPRREDEQYF
>TRBJ2-5|TRBV10-3
CAIRDSGVNTQYF
>TRBJ2-7|TRBV20-1
CSATGLANTYEQYF
>TRBJ1-4|TRBV28
CASSSGSANEKLFF
>TRBJ2-6|TRBV9
CASSPRLAAYVLTF
>TRBJ1-4|TRBV19
CASQPTQGAYEKLFF
>TRBJ1-2|TRBV7-6
CASRPTGRTPSNYGYTF